This T cell receptor (beta chain) was profiled in a study of T cell responses to AZD1222 COVID-19 vaccine. Study-level points and caveats: Mostly white British, mostly female donors; authors suggested clonal diversity may be underestimated. Spike-spanning, vaccine-associated CD4 TCRs were dominant at 160-218 and 743-854. None of the repertoires were sampled until the peak T cell response had passed.

This clone has only a few counts. Its antigen is currently unknown. Method: immunoSEQ multiplex PCR; TCRdb's copy keeps in-frame clones and lacks some. The sample gives about 120,000 clones, 70% to 90% of which show up once; 3% to 4% is in the top ten. This CDR3 spans 17 amino acids. Germline CDR1 is LGHDT and CDR2 is YNNKEL (reference sequence). V gave up 0 bases and J gave up 3 bases; unmatched junction bases: 5. This rearrangement joins TRBV3-1 (or the pseudogene TRBV3-2) to TRBJ2-1; 10 bases match TRBD1. The origin of this receptor is an adult in good health. This sample comprised peripheral blood, obtained on day 0 of MenACWY control vaccination. CDR3 coding DNA: TGTGCCAGCAGCCAAGATATAGGACAGGGGGTCTACAATGAGCAGTTCTTC. Residues: CASSQDIGQGVYNEQFF.